These 13 T cell receptor beta chains originate from one sample sequenced in a study of blood T cell repertoires in COVID-19. Profiling relied on immunoSEQ multiplex PCR, and the TCRdb table lists in-frame clones only, not all of them. The sample has a few hundred thousand clones; about 85% are singletons. The sample comprised peripheral blood. The receptors originated from a young man with active or convalescent COVID-19.

V and J are TRBV5-1 and TRBJ1-4; TRBD1 matches 11 bases. The length of the CDR3 is 17 residues. V shed 2 bases and J 0 bases; nucleotides not matched to a gene: 3. From germline, CDR1 is SGHRS and CDR2 YFSETQ. The CDR3 region is CASSLGQGAPTNEKLFF. CDR3 DNA: TGCGCCAGCAGCTTAGGACAGGGGGCTCCAACTAATGAAAAACTGTTTTTT.

For the CDR3, the DNA is TGTGCCAGCAGCGCAGGGACAGGGGTTGGTGGCTACACCTTC. It is translated as CASSAGTGVGGYTF. V and J are TRBV9 and TRBJ1-2, with TRBD1 matching over 10 bases. CDR3 length: 14 residues. Germline V lookup: CDR1 SGDLS, CDR2 YYNGEE. V shed 3 bases and J 7 bases; nucleotides not matched to a gene: 6.

The chain is built from TRBV5-1 and TRBJ2-7, with 7 positions matching TRBD2. The CDR3 length is 13 residues. From germline, CDR1 is SGHRS and CDR2 YFSETQ. With V trimmed by 9 bases and J by 6 bases, 12 bases remained unmatched. The CDR3 nucleotides read TGCGCCACCGCCCGGGGAGCGGGATCCGAGCAGTACTTC. It translates to CATARGAGSEQYF.

V gene TRBV7-9 combines with J gene TRBJ1-2, with TRBD1 matching 7 bases. Per germline, CDR1 SEHNR and CDR2 FQNEAQ (reference sequence). This CDR3 has 15 amino acids. J lost 8 bases, V lost 5 bases, and 14 bases had no gene match. The CDR3 bases are TGTGCCAGCAGCCCGGGACAGACTTTAGAGCGGGGCTACACCTTC. Residues: CASSPGQTLERGYTF. Variable domain in full (rest from reference TRBV7-9 and TRBJ1-2): DTGVSQNPRHKITKRGQNVTFRCDPISEHNRLYWYRQTLGQGPEFLTYFQNEAQLEKSRLLSDRFSAERPKGSFSTLEIQRTEQGDSAMYLCASSPGQTLERGYTFGSGTRLTVV.

The J gene is TRBJ2-1, the V gene TRBV28, with 8 nucleotides matching TRBD2. Germline CDR1 is MDHEN and CDR2 is SYDVKM. The CDR3 is 15 residues long. The J segment lost 6 bases and the V segment lost 5 bases, leaving 9 bases of the junction unmatched. The CDR3 loop reads CASSLGGGPGNEQFF. CDR3 bases: TGTGCCAGCAGTCTCGGGGGGGGTCCTGGCAATGAGCAGTTCTTC. The whole variable domain, remainder taken from reference TRBV28 and TRBJ2-1, is DVKVTQSSRYLVKRTGEKVFLECVQDMDHENMFWYRQDPGLGLRLIYFSYDVKMKEKGDIPEGYSVSREKKERFSLILESASTNQTSMYLCASSLGGGPGNEQFFGPGTRLTVL.

The chain carries TRBV6-5 and TRBJ1-2; the D gene is possibly TRBD1 (5 bases). The CDR3 extends over 14 amino acids. The ends were cut back, 2 bases at V and 4 bases at J, with 11 bases in the middle. In germline, CDR1 is MNHEY, CDR2 SVGAGI. CDR3 loop: CASSYGGEAYGYTF. CDR3 DNA sequence: TGTGCCAGCAGTTACGGGGGGGAGGCCTATGGCTACACCTTC.

The chain joins TRBV27 to TRBJ2-3; a weak D match, TRBD1 (7 bases). Trimming removed 6 bases at V and 0 bases at J, with 25 bases between. CDR1 and CDR2 (germline): MNHEY, SMNVEV (reference sequence). CDR3 size: 19 residues. The CDR3 protein is CASSPNPYRGGTSTDTQYF. The CDR3 DNA sequence: TGTGCCAGCAGCCCAAACCCATACAGGGGCGGGACTAGCACAGATACGCAGTATTTT.

The V call is TRBV7-9, the J call TRBJ1-1; 7 bases map to TRBD1. The length of the CDR3 is 14 residues. V shed 6 bases, J shed 4 bases, and the junction held 8 bases outside the gene matches. Germline V CDR1 and CDR2: SEHNR, FQNEAQ (reference sequence). The CDR3 DNA follows: TGTGCCAGCAGACCGGGACAGTTTGGCACTGAAGCTTTCTTT. It translates to CASRPGQFGTEAFF.

The V gene is TRBV19, the J gene TRBJ1-1, with 9 bases that match TRBD1. The CDR3 is made up of 17 amino acids. V lost 6 bases and J lost 0; bases outside the gene matches: 11. Germline values: CDR1 LNHDA, CDR2 SQIVND (reference sequence). CDR3 sequence (DNA): TGTGCCAGTAGGATTCCCGGACAGGGGTCAATGAACACTGAAGCTTTCTTT. Translation: CASRIPGQGSMNTEAFF. Drawing the rest from reference TRBV19 and TRBJ1-1, the complete variable domain is DGGITQSPKYLFRKEGQNVTLSCEQNLNHDAMYWYRQDPGQGLRLIYYSQIVNDFQKGDIAEGYSVSREKKESFPLTVTSAQKNPTAFYLCASRIPGQGSMNTEAFFGQGTRLTVV.

The chain links TRBV2 to TRBJ2-7, with 7 bases matching TRBD2. The junction had 6 bases not matched to a gene; V was cut back by 3 bases and J by 7 bases. CDR1 and CDR2 (germline): SNHLY, FYNNEI. CDR3 length: 13 amino acids. The CDR3: CASSDRLAGEQYF. The CDR3 DNA is TGTGCCAGCAGTGATCGACTAGCTGGGGAGCAGTACTTC. Variable domain in full (rest from reference TRBV2 and TRBJ2-7): EPEVTQTPSHQVTQMGQEVILRCVPISNHLYFYWYRQILGQKVEFLVSFYNNEISEKSEIFDDQFSVERPDGSNFTLKIRSTKLEDSAMYFCASSDRLAGEQYFGPGTRLTVT.

The chain combines TRBV6-5 with TRBJ1-1; 7 bases line up with TRBD1. CDR3 length: 15 residues. Trimming cost V 7 bases and J 1 base; bases outside gene matches: 9. Germline loops: CDR1 MNHEY, CDR2 SVGAGI. This chain's CDR3 is CASTETGTANTEAFF. As DNA, the CDR3 is TGTGCCAGCACCGAAACCGGGACAGCGAACACTGAAGCTTTCTTT.

This sequence joins TRBV5-6 and TRBJ2-7; unclear D gene. This CDR3 comprises 14 residues. CDR1 is SGHDT, CDR2 YYEEEE, per germline. V lost 1 base to trimming and J lost 2 bases, with 10 bases between them. In nucleotides, the CDR3 is TGTGCCAGCAGCTTGCCGACTGAAACCTACGAGCAGTACTTC. It specifies CASSLPTETYEQYF.

V is TRBV9 and J is TRBJ2-7; TRBD2 matches 10 bases. Trimming cost V 1 base and J 4 bases; bases outside gene matches: 2. The length of the CDR3 is 14 residues. In germline, CDR1 is SGDLS, CDR2 YYNGEE. Written as DNA, the CDR3 is TGTGCCAGCAGCGTAAGTAGCGGGGGGTACGAGCAGTACTTC. This encodes CASSVSSGGYEQYF.